The 22 T cell receptor beta chains in this list originate from one sample, sequenced in a study of cytomegalovirus exposure and HLA in healthy donors. Researchers ran the PCR with 60 Vbeta and 13 Jbeta primers. Only in-frame clones appear in the TCRdb table, and some are missing; sequencing was by immunoSEQ multiplex PCR. This table has roughly 180,000 clones, about four fifths appearing once. Material: PBMCs. The receptors were sampled from a female donor in good health and CMV-seronegative.

This chain joins TRBV10-3 and TRBJ1-2; TRBD1 agrees at 7 bases. With 6 bases clipped from V and 1 base from J, the junction kept 11 bases outside the gene matches. CDR1 is ENHRY and CDR2 is SYGVKD in the germline V gene. The CDR3 runs 16 residues. The CDR3 sequence is CAISDPRGINNYGYTF. CDR3 nucleotide sequence: TGTGCCATCAGCGACCCCAGGGGGATTAATAACTATGGCTACACCTTC.

The V gene is TRBV6-5, the J gene TRBJ1-1; 8 nucleotides align to TRBD1. V lost 6 bases and J lost 5; bases outside the gene matches: 8. This CDR3 has 14 amino acids. Germline values: CDR1 MNHEY, CDR2 SVGAGI. The CDR3 bases are TGTGCCAGCAGAACGACAGGGGAGGTTACTGAAGCTTTCTTT. Its protein product is CASRTTGEVTEAFF.

There are a few counts of this clone. The chain is built from TRBV30 and TRBJ1-1; 7 bases map to TRBD1. The CDR3 contains 14 residues. J was trimmed by 4 bases and V by 5 bases; bases with no gene match: 10. Germline V gene sequence: CDR1 GTSNPN, CDR2 SVGIG (reference sequence). CDR3 protein: CAWSLTGDGTEAFF. CDR3 DNA sequence: TGTGCCTGGTCCCTCACAGGGGACGGCACTGAAGCTTTCTTT.

The gene calls are TRBV6-5 and TRBJ2-7, with D perhaps TRBD2 (5 bases). Germline CDR1 reads MNHEY; CDR2 reads SVGAGI. The CDR3 covers 13 residues. Trimming left V 2 bases short and J 3 bases short, with 8 bases between. The CDR3 here is CASSYHRDYEQYF. The CDR3 coding sequence is TGTGCCAGCAGTTACCACCGGGACTACGAGCAGTACTTC.

This chain joins TRBV6-5 and TRBJ2-3; D perhaps matches TRBD2 (7 bases). CDR1 and CDR2 from the germline V gene are MNHEY and SVGAGI. The V end lost 3 bases, the J end lost 4 bases, and 14 bases lay between the germline ends. The CDR3 runs to 15 residues. The CDR3 DNA sequence: TGTGCCAGCAGTTATCGGGGGGCCAGTGCAGATACGCAGTATTTT. Residues: CASSYRGASADTQYF.

The chain joins TRBV11-3 to TRBJ2-5, with 7 bases lining up with TRBD2. V dropped 1 base and J dropped 0; count of bases not matched to a gene: 11. Germline lookup yields CDR1 SGHNT and CDR2 YENEEA. The CDR3 length is 18 residues. DNA of the CDR3: TGTGCCAGCAGCTTAGGCGGCGGGAGTAGCGGGTACCAAGAGACCCAGTACTTC. This codes for CASSLGGGSSGYQETQYF.

Only a few counts were recorded for this clone. CDR3 coding DNA: TGTGCCAGCAGCTCTCGGACAGGGAGACCTGGGGCCAACGTCCTGACTTTC. Translation gives CASSSRTGRPGANVLTF. The rearrangement uses TRBV5-6 and TRBJ2-6; 8 nucleotides agree with TRBD1. The CDR3 spans 17 residues. CDR1 and CDR2 from the germline V gene are SGHDT and YYEEEE. The V gene end was trimmed by 3 bases and the J gene end by 2 bases; junction bases not matched to a gene: 7.

The chain combines TRBV5-6 with TRBJ2-1; possible D gene TRBD2, 5 bases. The V gene lost 6 bases and the J gene lost 0 bases, with 13 bases spanning the gap. The CDR3 runs to 15 residues. Germline CDR1 reads SGHDT; CDR2 reads YYEEEE. For the CDR3, the DNA is TGTGCCAGCACCTCAATTGGGAGCTCCTACAATGAGCAGTTCTTC. This encodes CASTSIGSSYNEQFF.

The chain is built from TRBV19 and TRBJ1-5; 7 bases align to TRBD1. The CDR3 is 14 amino acids. Germline assignment: CDR1 LNHDA and CDR2 SQIVND (reference sequence). The junction had 9 bases not matched to a gene; V was cut back by 6 bases and J by 7 bases. DNA of the CDR3: TGTGCCAGTAGAAAGACAGGGACCCACCAGCCCCAGCATTTT. Amino acid sequence: CASRKTGTHQPQHF.

The rearrangement uses TRBV2 and TRBJ2-1; 13 bases are shared with TRBD2. The CDR3 sequence is 13 residues long. Unmatched junction bases numbered 8, after V lost 11 bases and J lost 10 bases. CDR1 SNHLY and CDR2 FYNNEI come from the germline V gene. The CDR3 loop is CASRTSGGPEQFF. DNA of the CDR3: TGTGCCTCAAGGACTAGCGGGGGCCCCGAGCAGTTCTTC.

V usage is TRBV28 and J usage is TRBJ1-1; TRBD1 matches 8 bases. Germline CDR1 and CDR2: MDHEN and SYDVKM. The V segment lost 4 bases and the J segment 5 bases; nucleotides outside the gene matches: 9. The CDR3 runs 15 residues. CDR3 in amino acids: CASSWDRQGPTEAFF. The CDR3 DNA sequence: TGTGCCAGCAGTTGGGACAGACAGGGGCCGACTGAAGCTTTCTTT.

This chain links TRBV30 with TRBJ2-5, with D perhaps TRBD1 (5 bases). The CDR3 runs to 13 residues. CDR1 GTSNPN and CDR2 SVGIG come from the germline V gene (reference sequence). The V and J ends lost 3 bases and 4 bases respectively, with 12 bases between them. CDR3 nucleotide sequence: TGTGCCTGGAGGTCCCCAGGGATAGAGACCCAGTACTTC. Amino acids: CAWRSPGIETQYF.

The chain links TRBV5-1 to TRBJ2-1; no clear D. The V end lost 0 bases, the J end lost 0 bases, and 22 bases lay between the germline ends. Germline V lookup: CDR1 SGHRS, CDR2 YFSETQ. This CDR3 is built from 20 residues. Here the CDR3 DNA reads TGCGCCAGCAGCTTGGAAGGCTTCGCGGCGGTTCGGAGCTCCTACAATGAGCAGTTCTTC. It codes for CASSLEGFAAVRSSYNEQFF.

This sequence joins TRBV29-1 and TRBJ2-5; 7 nucleotides line up with TRBD1. V gave up 4 bases and J gave up 6 bases; unmatched junction bases: 5. The CDR3 runs 12 residues. Germline V gene sequence: CDR1 SQVTM, CDR2 ANQGSEA. The CDR3 nucleotides read TGCAGCGTTGTCCGGGACAGCCAGACCCAGTACTTC. This sequence encodes CSVVRDSQTQYF.

In this sample, this clone turned up a few times. The chain combines TRBV19 with TRBJ1-2; no firm D call. CDR1 and CDR2 (germline): LNHDA, SQIVND (reference sequence). Between the trimmed V and J ends, which lost 2 bases and 4 bases, there was a span of 8 bases. CDR3 length equals 13 residues. The CDR3 is CASSITGSYGYTF. In DNA, the CDR3 is TGTGCCAGTAGTATAACCGGGAGCTATGGCTACACCTTC.

This chain joins TRBV6-1 and TRBJ1-1; D remains ambiguous. The CDR3 length is 13 residues. Trimming stripped 6 bases from V and 5 bases from J, with 13 bases between. CDR1 and CDR2 from the germline V gene are MNHNS and SASEGT. CDR3 sequence (DNA): TGTGCCAGCAGCCCCGTGTTGCGGACTGAAGCTTTCTTT. This gives the protein CASSPVLRTEAFF.

V is TRBV19 and J is TRBJ1-2; 8 nucleotides line up with TRBD1. This CDR3 region has 15 residues. CDR1 LNHDA and CDR2 SQIVND come from the germline V gene (reference sequence). The junction had 11 bases not matched to a gene; V was cut back by 6 bases and J by 5 bases. This CDR3 reads CASRVTGTGVYGYTF. CDR3 nucleotides: TGTGCCAGTAGGGTTACCGGGACAGGTGTATATGGCTACACCTTC.

The chain recombines TRBV28 with TRBJ2-7; 9 bases are shared with TRBD1. V lost 4 bases and J lost 4; bases outside the gene matches: 5. Germline V gene sequence: CDR1 MDHEN, CDR2 SYDVKM. This CDR3 region has 14 residues. The CDR3 here is CASSSGTGWYEQYF. The CDR3 DNA reads as TGTGCCAGCAGTTCCGGGACAGGGTGGTACGAGCAGTACTTC. The whole variable domain, filled in from reference TRBV28 and TRBJ2-7, reads DVKVTQSSRYLVKRTGEKVFLECVQDMDHENMFWYRQDPGLGLRLIYFSYDVKMKEKGDIPEGYSVSREKKERFSLILESASTNQTSMYLCASSSGTGWYEQYFGPGTRLTVT.

The CDR3 DNA is TGTGCCAGCAGCCCCGGGACAGGGGGCGGTAAATTCCATGAGCAGTTCTTC. Protein sequence: CASSPGTGGGKFHEQFF. The genes are TRBV7-9 and TRBJ2-1; 12 bases line up with TRBD1. This CDR3 has 17 residues. Trimming at V came to 5 bases and at J to 8 bases, leaving 13 bases not matched to a gene. In germline, CDR1 is SEHNR, CDR2 FQNEAQ (reference sequence). Drawing the rest from reference TRBV7-9 and TRBJ2-1, the complete variable domain is DTGVSQNPRHKITKRGQNVTFRCDPISEHNRLYWYRQTLGQGPEFLTYFQNEAQLEKSRLLSDRFSAERPKGSFSTLEIQRTEQGDSAMYLCASSPGTGGGKFHEQFFGPGTRLTVL.

Note on this clone: Since no conserved phenylalanine or tryptophan closes the CDR3, a read error is the likely cause. The chain links TRBV6-5 to TRBJ1-1; the D is unclear. The ends were cut back, 3 bases at V and 0 bases at J, with 14 bases in the middle. The CDR3 length is 16 residues. Germline lookup yields CDR1 MNHEY and CDR2 SVGAGI. Here the CDR3 DNA reads TGTGCCAGCAGTTATAGCGCCCGGAGGATGAACACTGAAGCTTTCCTT. Translation: CASSYSARRMNTEAFL.

The chain employs TRBV6-5 and TRBJ2-3, with 7 bases fitting TRBD1. The CDR3 sequence is 15 residues long. CDR1 and CDR2 (germline): MNHEY, SVGAGI. Trimming at V came to 0 bases and at J to 0 bases, leaving 0 bases not matched to a gene. As DNA, the CDR3 is TGTGCCAGCAGTTACTCGGGACAGAGCACAGATACGCAGTATTTT. Its protein is CASSYSGQSTDTQYF.

This sequence joins TRBV28 and TRBJ2-2, with D perhaps matching TRBD2 (6 bases). The germline CDR1 and CDR2 sequences are MDHEN and SYDVKM. V lost 4 bases and J lost 4, with 16 bases in between. The length of the CDR3 is 16 residues. The CDR3 nucleotides are TGTGCCAGCAGTTCCCCCTCGGGGGTGAGCACCGGGGAGCTGTTTTTT. Protein product: CASSSPSGVSTGELFF.